These 32 T cell receptor beta chains share one sample of origin, sequenced in a study of PD-1 blockade in classical Hodgkin lymphoma. Described time point: cycle 4 day 1 (C4D1), after five to seven weeks of nivolumab. In every patient, relapse followed autologous stem cell transplantation, while exposure to brentuximab vedotin differed. Some clones are missing from TCRdb's copy, which holds only in-frame ones; the method was immunoSEQ multiplex PCR. This repertoire shows roughly 50,000 clones, about 89% found once; its top ten account for 6.5% to 8.5%. The sample here was peripheral blood mononuclear cells (PBMCs), taken before the fourth cycle of nivolumab. The source is a human donor with classical Hodgkin lymphoma.

The chain has TRBV6-5 and TRBJ2-7, with 10 bases aligning to TRBD1. The germline gives CDR1 MNHEY, CDR2 SVGAGI. The CDR3 covers 15 residues. The V segment lost 7 bases and the J segment 7 bases; nucleotides outside the gene matches: 13. The CDR3 is CASTLTGGRGEEQYF. The CDR3, as DNA: TGTGCCAGCACCCTGACAGGGGGCAGGGGCGAGGAGCAGTACTTC.

V is TRBV5-6 and J is TRBJ2-5; tentative D call: TRBD2 (5 bases). Germline loops: CDR1 SGHDT, CDR2 YYEEEE. V was trimmed by 3 bases and J by 2 bases, leaving 17 bases between them. This CDR3 has 16 amino acids. The CDR3 reads CASSWLSGKGQETQYF. DNA of the CDR3: TGTGCCAGCAGCTGGCTCAGCGGCAAAGGACAAGAGACCCAGTACTTC. Using reference TRBV5-6 and TRBJ2-5 for the parts outside the CDR3, the full variable domain is DAGVTQSPTHLIKTRGQQVTLRCSPKSGHDTVSWYQQALGQGPQFIFQYYEEEERQRGNFPDRFSGHQFPNYSSELNVNALLLGDSALYLCASSWLSGKGQETQYFGPGTRLLVL.

The chain links TRBV27 to TRBJ1-1; 10 bases match TRBD1. J was trimmed by 4 bases and V by 5 bases; bases with no gene match: 4. The CDR3 spans 14 residues. Germline CDR1 reads MNHEY; CDR2 reads SMNVEV (reference sequence). The CDR3 spells CASSAWTGGTEAFF. The CDR3 nucleotides are TGTGCCAGCAGTGCCTGGACAGGGGGCACTGAAGCTTTCTTT.

This sequence joins TRBV5-4 and TRBJ2-7; TRBD2 matches 12 bases. CDR1 and CDR2 from the germline V gene are SGHNT and YYREEE (reference sequence). After removal of 4 bases from V and 0 bases from J, the junction contained 5 bases not matched to a gene. The CDR3 spans 16 residues. The CDR3 reads CASSTLTSGSSYEQYF. The CDR3 nucleotides are TGTGCCAGCAGCACCCTGACTAGCGGGAGCTCCTACGAGCAGTACTTC.

The chain is built from TRBV19 and TRBJ2-7; D gene ambiguous. The CDR3 runs 13 residues. V gave up 5 bases and J gave up 3 bases, with 11 bases separating them. Looked up from germline, CDR1 is LNHDA and CDR2 is SQIVND (reference sequence). The CDR3 loop is CASSVSDGYEQYF. The CDR3 DNA follows: TGTGCCAGTAGTGTTTCGGACGGCTACGAGCAGTACTTC.

In its sample, this clone was seen a few times. The chain joins TRBV19 to TRBJ2-7; weak D call: TRBD1 (6 bases). The CDR3 totals 11 residues. Germline V gene lookup returns CDR1 LNHDA and CDR2 SQIVND (reference sequence). The CDR3 is CATRGSYEQYF. CDR3 in DNA: TGTGCAACCAGGGGAAGCTACGAGCAGTACTTC.

This chain links TRBV11-1 with TRBJ2-1, with 8 bases matching TRBD2. The CDR3 is 13 amino acids. V lost 5 bases and J lost 9; bases outside the gene matches: 6. Per germline, CDR1 SGHAT and CDR2 FQDESV (reference sequence). CDR3 residues: CASSLGLEGEQFF. The DNA of the CDR3 is TGTGCCAGCAGCCTGGGACTAGAGGGTGAGCAGTTCTTC.

The chain uses TRBV2 and TRBJ1-1; TRBD1 aligns across 8 bases. The V and J ends lost 2 bases and 7 bases, in that order; junction bases with no gene match: 6. Germline V gene sequence: CDR1 SNHLY, CDR2 FYNNEI. The CDR3 consists of 14 residues. CDR3: CASSEWTGRVEAFF. In DNA, the CDR3 is TGTGCCAGCAGTGAATGGACAGGGAGGGTTGAAGCTTTCTTT.

This clone was recorded once. At the DNA level, this CDR3 is encoded by other sequences in the same sample as well. The J gene is TRBJ2-2, the V gene TRBV7-9, with D perhaps matching TRBD2 (5 bases). CDR1 and CDR2 from the germline V gene are SEHNR and FQNEAQ (reference sequence). Trimming shortened V by 1 base and J by 5 bases, and 11 bases separated the two germline ends. This CDR3 contains 15 residues. CDR3 sequence reads: CASSLDRGLTGELFF. Here the CDR3 DNA reads TGTGCCAGCAGCTTAGACCGGGGTTTGACCGGGGAGCTGTTTTTT.

This chain uses TRBV11-2 with TRBJ2-1, with D possibly matching TRBD2 (6 bases). Deletions cut 1 base from V and 4 bases from J, with 14 bases between. Per germline, CDR1 SGHAT and CDR2 FQNNGV. The CDR3 is made up of 16 amino acids. The CDR3 loop reads CASSLVPRGAYNEQFF. CDR3 nucleotides: TGTGCCAGCAGCTTAGTCCCGCGGGGTGCATACAATGAGCAGTTCTTC.

This clone appeared a few times. The V gene is TRBV7-3, the J gene TRBJ2-2, with a tentative D call TRBD2 (5 bases). CDR3 length: 13 amino acids. Trimming cost V 7 bases and J 3 bases, with 9 bases left between them. Germline assignment: CDR1 SGHTA and CDR2 FQGTGA. In DNA form, the CDR3 reads TGTGCCAGCATGCGGGTGGACACCGGGGAGCTGTTTTTT. This codes for CASMRVDTGELFF.

Here the CDR3 DNA reads TGTGCCAGCAGCTTAGACCGGGCCAATGAGCAGTTCTTC. The encoded protein is CASSLDRANEQFF. The chain recombines TRBV11-2 with TRBJ2-1, with D unclear. Germline V lookup: CDR1 SGHAT, CDR2 FQNNGV. V was shortened by 0 bases and J by 6 bases, with 6 bases between the two germline ends. The CDR3 sequence is 13 residues long.

This sequence joins TRBV5-1 and TRBJ2-1; D unresolved. The germline V and J ends were trimmed by 5 bases and 8 bases, with 11 bases remaining between them. CDR3 size: 12 residues. Germline CDR1 reads SGHRS; CDR2 reads YFSETQ. This chain's CDR3 is CASRTTLDEQFF. The DNA for the CDR3 is TGCGCCAGCAGGACCACCCTCGATGAGCAGTTCTTC.

This chain uses TRBV7-3 with TRBJ2-7; D is unresolved. The CDR3 runs 12 residues. V was pared by 4 bases and J by 6 bases, with 10 bases between. In germline, CDR1 is SGHTA, CDR2 FQGTGA. CDR3: CASSSIGGEQYF. CDR3 in DNA: TGTGCCAGCAGCTCGATCGGCGGCGAGCAGTACTTC.

There are a few counts of this clone. The chain is built from TRBV7-3 and TRBJ2-1; either TRBD1 or TRBD2 may fit D (5 bases each). The V end was cut by 4 bases, the J end by 1 base, with 17 bases between. The CDR3 covers 17 residues. From germline, CDR1 is SGHTA and CDR2 FQGTGA. This chain's CDR3 is CASSYGDPDASYNEQFF. The CDR3 region has the DNA TGTGCCAGCAGCTATGGGGACCCGGACGCATCCTACAATGAGCAGTTCTTC.

The chain uses TRBV2 and TRBJ1-1; 7 bases fit TRBD1. Germline lookup yields CDR1 SNHLY and CDR2 FYNNEI. V lost 6 bases to trimming and J lost 5 bases; unmatched junction nucleotides: 6. The CDR3 is 13 amino acids. CDR3 sequence (DNA): TGTGCCAGCAGGGGGGACAGTCGGACTGAAGCTTTCTTT. It specifies CASRGDSRTEAFF.

V gene TRBV28 combines with J gene TRBJ2-5, with TRBD2 matching 7 bases. Germline V gene lookup returns CDR1 MDHEN and CDR2 SYDVKM. The CDR3 is 14 residues long. The V segment lost 3 bases and the J segment 5 bases; nucleotides outside the gene matches: 6. The CDR3, as DNA: TGTGCCAGCAGTTTCCCGGGAGCGGGGGAGACCCAGTACTTC. It codes for CASSFPGAGETQYF. Filled out from reference TRBV28 and TRBJ2-5, the complete variable domain reads DVKVTQSSRYLVKRTGEKVFLECVQDMDHENMFWYRQDPGLGLRLIYFSYDVKMKEKGDIPEGYSVSREKKERFSLILESASTNQTSMYLCASSFPGAGETQYFGPGTRLLVL.

The chain combines TRBV18 with TRBJ2-7, with 10 bases lining up with TRBD1. V lost 3 bases and J lost 4; bases outside the gene matches: 6. CDR1 and CDR2 (germline): KGHSH, LQKENI. This CDR3 contains 15 residues. In DNA, the CDR3 is TGTGCCAGCTCACCCCGGGACAGGGGAGGTTACGAGCAGTACTTC. It translates to CASSPRDRGGYEQYF.

This clone has just one count. V and J are TRBV2 and TRBJ2-5; D is tentatively TRBD1 or TRBD2 (5 bases each). This CDR3 comprises 13 residues. V shed 4 bases and J shed 5 bases, with 11 bases lying between them. In germline, CDR1 is SNHLY, CDR2 FYNNEI. The DNA of the CDR3 is TGTGCCAGCAGTGGGGGCCGAGGGGAGACCCAGTACTTC. Translating gives CASSGGRGETQYF.

This chain joins TRBV2 and TRBJ1-2; 8 nucleotides match TRBD1. Germline loops: CDR1 SNHLY, CDR2 FYNNEI. V was clipped by 3 bases and J by 2 bases; unmatched bases: 5. The CDR3 has 15 amino acids. DNA for the CDR3: TGTGCCAGCAGTGAGAGTGCAGGGGGCAACTATGGCTACACCTTC. Encoded protein: CASSESAGGNYGYTF.

The chain uses TRBV7-9 and TRBJ2-1, with D possibly being TRBD1 or TRBD2 (5 bases each). The germline CDR1 and CDR2 sequences are SEHNR and FQNEAQ (reference sequence). The CDR3 is 15 amino acids. V was trimmed by 1 base and J by 1 base, leaving 8 bases between them. The CDR3 sequence is CASSLGEGSYNEQFF. Written as DNA, the CDR3 is TGTGCCAGCAGCTTAGGTGAGGGGTCCTACAATGAGCAGTTCTTC. The variable domain in full, completed from reference TRBV7-9 and TRBJ2-1, reads DTGVSQNPRHKITKRGQNVTFRCDPISEHNRLYWYRQTLGQGPEFLTYFQNEAQLEKSRLLSDRFSAERPKGSFSTLEIQRTEQGDSAMYLCASSLGEGSYNEQFFGPGTRLTVL.

The V and J genes are TRBV27 and TRBJ2-5, with TRBD2 identical over 8 bases. Unmatched junction bases numbered 21, after V lost 10 bases and J lost 2 bases. The CDR3 loop spans 18 amino acids. Germline V lookup: CDR1 MNHEY, CDR2 SMNVEV (reference sequence). The CDR3 coding sequence is TGTGCCACCCATCCAAGGTCGGGGGGGTTGGGGCAACAAGAGACCCAGTACTTC. It translates to CATHPRSGGLGQQETQYF.

This chain uses TRBV5-8 with TRBJ1-2; no definite D call. Trimming removed 0 bases at V and 5 bases at J, with 5 bases between. The CDR3 totals 12 residues. The germline V gene has CDR1 SGHTS and CDR2 YDEGEE. CDR3 nucleotides: TGTGCCAGCAGCTTGGGAGGGTATGGCTACACCTTC. Protein sequence: CASSLGGYGYTF.

The CDR3 spells CASSLAIGGRASIEQFF. DNA for the CDR3: TGTGCCAGCAGCTTGGCCATTGGCGGGAGGGCCAGTATCGAGCAGTTCTTC. This chain connects TRBV5-6 to TRBJ2-1, with TRBD2 matching 9 bases. Trimming took 0 bases from V and 10 from J; bases not matched to a gene: 14. The germline CDR1 and CDR2 sequences are SGHDT and YYEEEE. This CDR3 spans 17 amino acids.

The chain couples TRBV5-1 to TRBJ1-2; 12 bases agree with TRBD1. J was trimmed by 0 bases and V by 1 base; bases with no gene match: 7. The CDR3 has 18 amino acids. Looked up from germline, CDR1 is SGHRS and CDR2 is YFSETQ. CDR3 nucleotide sequence: TGCGCCAGCAGCTTGTTTGGGACAGGGGGCCCTACTAACTATGGCTACACCTTC. This encodes CASSLFGTGGPTNYGYTF.

The rearrangement links TRBV6-5 to TRBJ1-1, with 7 bases matching TRBD1. This CDR3 region has 14 residues. The germline V gene has CDR1 MNHEY and CDR2 SVGAGI. Trimming took 6 bases from V and 2 from J; bases not matched to a gene: 6. The CDR3 reads CASSYGTANTEAFF. The DNA of the CDR3 is TGTGCCAGCAGCTATGGGACAGCAAACACTGAAGCTTTCTTT.

The genes are TRBV2 and TRBJ2-6; perhaps TRBD1 as D (5 bases). The CDR3 loop spans 17 amino acids. The V end lost 7 bases, the J end lost 2 bases, and 18 bases lay between the germline ends. CDR1 and CDR2 from the germline V gene are SNHLY and FYNNEI. The CDR3 loop is CASTRTGRVTGANVLTF. The CDR3 bases are TGTGCCAGCACCCGAACAGGTCGGGTGACTGGGGCCAACGTCCTGACTTTC.

The V and J genes are TRBV30 and TRBJ2-5, with D possibly TRBD1 on 5 matching bases. V lost 3 bases, J lost 4 bases, and 9 bases lay in between. CDR3 length: 12 residues. Germline V gene sequence: CDR1 GTSNPN, CDR2 SVGIG (reference sequence). CDR3 in DNA: TGTGCCTGGAGGACAGCCCGAGAGACCCAGTACTTC. Translation: CAWRTARETQYF. The full variable domain, with the rest looked up from reference TRBV30 and TRBJ2-5, is SQTIHQWPATLVQPVGSPLSLECTVEGTSNPNLYWYRQAAGRGLQLLFYSVGIGQISSEVPQNLSASRPQDRQFILSSKKLLLSDSGFYLCAWRTARETQYFGPGTRLLVL.

The V call is TRBV11-2, the J call TRBJ2-1; tentatively, D is TRBD1 (6 bases). The V gene lost 0 bases and the J gene lost 6 bases, with 9 bases spanning the gap. This CDR3 is built from 14 residues. Germline-derived CDR1 and CDR2 are SGHAT and FQNNGV. CDR3 bases: TGTGCCAGCAGCTTAGAGCGGACAGTCAATGAGCAGTTCTTC. It codes for CASSLERTVNEQFF.

J is TRBJ2-7 and V is TRBV28; 7 bases fit TRBD1. The CDR3 contains 15 residues. The V and J ends lost 5 bases and 4 bases, in that order; junction bases with no gene match: 11. The germline V gene encodes CDR1 MDHEN and CDR2 SYDVKM. CDR3 sequence: CASSKIPGQFYEQYF. The CDR3 coding sequence is TGTGCCAGCAGTAAAATCCCGGGACAGTTTTACGAGCAGTACTTC.

The chain joins TRBV5-5 to TRBJ2-6, with a tentative D call TRBD2 (5 bases). Trimming removed 4 bases from V and 0 bases from J, with 11 bases in between. Germline V gene data show CDR1 as SGHKS and CDR2 as YYEKEE (reference sequence). The CDR3 length is 16 residues. The CDR3 is CASSLGLPSGANVLTF. The DNA of the CDR3 is TGTGCCAGCAGCCTCGGACTTCCCTCTGGGGCCAACGTCCTGACTTTC.

The CDR3 is CASSLTVDRGLNQPQHF. CDR3 coding DNA: TGTGCCAGCAGTCTGACGGTGGACAGAGGCCTAAATCAGCCCCAGCATTTT. The chain carries TRBV28 and TRBJ1-5; D is possibly TRBD1 (6 bases). V lost 5 bases and J lost 4, with 21 bases in between. CDR1 MDHEN and CDR2 SYDVKM come from the germline V gene. The length of the CDR3 is 17 residues.